This T cell receptor (beta chain) stems from a study of blood T cell repertoires in COVID-19. Study background: COVID-19 samples collected from the United States, Italy and Spain covered acute and convalescent phases.

Trimming cost V 6 bases and J 5 bases; bases outside gene matches: 8. From germline, CDR1 is MNHEY and CDR2 SVGAGI. There are 14 residues in the CDR3. Assay: immunoSEQ multiplex PCR; the TCRdb copy retains only in-frame clones and omits some. There are 70,000 to 90,000 clones in the sample; 75% to 90% occur only once, and 6.3% lies in the top ten. It was during active infection that Seattle patients were enrolled and then longitudinally followed. This clone has only one observation. The sequencing input was peripheral blood. The TCR was taken from a man of 80 years or more with COVID-19, enrolled during active disease. The gene calls are TRBV6-5 and TRBJ1-1, with TRBD1 identical over 8 bases. CDR3 residues: CASRRSQGETEAFF. The CDR3 nucleotides read TGTGCCAGCAGACGCTCACAGGGGGAGACTGAAGCTTTCTTT.